These 5 T cell receptor beta chains share one sample of origin, sequenced in a study of blood T cell repertoires in COVID-19 (dated by TCRdb to 2019 to 2021). The library was made by the immunoSEQ multiplex PCR assay. The table was pulled from immuneACCESS by TCRdb, which kept in-frame rearrangements only. Such tables lose some clones; where checked, under half of the loss comes from unresolved V genes, and the rest has no known cause. The sample records 300,000 to 400,000 clones, 87% of which are singletons. Approximately 7.8% of the sample is held by the ten biggest clonotypes. The sequenced sample consisted of peripheral blood. The receptors were sampled from a woman aged 45-60 years who had recovered from COVID-19.

The V call is TRBV2, the J call TRBJ2-3, with 8 bases fitting TRBD2. The length of the CDR3 is 16 residues. The V and J ends lost 8 bases and 4 bases, in that order; junction bases with no gene match: 14. CDR1 is SNHLY, CDR2 FYNNEI, per germline. The chain's CDR3 is CASLRGAGLAADTQYF. The CDR3 DNA follows: TGTGCCAGCCTTAGGGGCGCAGGACTAGCAGCAGATACGCAGTATTTT. The full variable domain, in which reference TRBV2 and TRBJ2-3 provide the parts outside the CDR3, is EPEVTQTPSHQVTQMGQEVILRCVPISNHLYFYWYRQILGQKVEFLVSFYNNEISEKSEIFDDQFSVERPDGSNFTLKIRSTKLEDSAMYFCASLRGAGLAADTQYFGPGTRLTVL.

V and J are TRBV3-1 (or the pseudogene TRBV3-2) and TRBJ2-1; 13 bases agree with TRBD2. Germline V gene data show CDR1 as LGHDT and CDR2 as YNNKEL (reference sequence). V dropped 4 bases and J dropped 0; count of bases not matched to a gene: 3. The CDR3 extends over 17 amino acids. The CDR3 DNA follows: TGTGCCAGCAGCCCGACTAGCGGGAGGCGCTCCTACAATGAGCAGTTCTTC. This gives the protein CASSPTSGRRSYNEQFF.

The chain carries TRBV5-5 and TRBJ2-5, with 12 bases aligning to TRBD2. V was clipped by 6 bases and J by 5 bases; unmatched bases: 8. Germline V CDR1 and CDR2: SGHKS, YYEKEE (reference sequence). The CDR3 length is 15 residues. The CDR3 loop reads CASILAGGPMETQYF. Written as DNA, the CDR3 is TGTGCCAGCATTCTAGCGGGAGGGCCGATGGAGACCCAGTACTTC.

The chain combines TRBV7-8 with TRBJ2-3; tentative D call: TRBD1 (6 bases). V shed 0 bases and J shed 6 bases, with 10 bases lying between them. CDR3 length equals 14 residues. Germline loops: CDR1 SGHVS, CDR2 FQNEAQ. Written as DNA, the CDR3 is TGTGCCAGCAGCTTAGCCAGGGGTGCGGATACGCAGTATTTT. It specifies CASSLARGADTQYF.

The CDR3 DNA sequence: TGTGCCAGCAACCCGACAGGGAGGAGATACGAGCAGTACTTC. Amino acids: CASNPTGRRYEQYF. This chain joins TRBV6-5 and TRBJ2-7, with a possible D match to TRBD1 (7 bases). This CDR3 contains 14 residues. Trimming stripped 7 bases from V and 4 bases from J, with 17 bases between. Germline loops: CDR1 MNHEY, CDR2 SVGAGI.